The next 8 T cell receptor beta chains were all read from a single sample in a study of Ad26.COV2.S vaccination and SARS-CoV-2 variants. Profiling relied on immunoSEQ multiplex PCR, and the TCRdb table lists in-frame clones only, not all of them. This sample has approximately 460,000 clones, with approximately 90% found just once. Treatment reported: about 20 received Ad26.COV2.S at low or high dose, single or two shots; about 5 received placebo; per-sample allocation not given. The investigators took samples on day 63 after the first vaccine or placebo injection. The sample was peripheral blood, taken in a trial of Ad26.COV2.S vaccine versus placebo. The source of these receptors is a person between 18 and 60 years old who received the Ad26.COV2.S COVID-19 vaccine or a placebo.

The CDR3 spells CASSLVRGTYGYTF. The DNA for the CDR3 is TGTGCCAGCAGCTTAGTTCGGGGGACCTATGGCTACACCTTC. The V and J genes are TRBV11-2 and TRBJ1-2, with D maybe TRBD1 (5 bases). The CDR3 covers 14 residues. Trimming cost V 1 base and J 4 bases, with 10 bases left between them. Germline-derived CDR1 and CDR2 are SGHAT and FQNNGV.

The CDR3 spells CASSFQGLGGYTF. The CDR3 nucleotides are TGTGCCAGCAGCTTTCAGGGGTTGGGAGGCTACACCTTC. This rearrangement joins TRBV5-6 to TRBJ1-2; possible D gene TRBD1, 6 bases. This CDR3 is 13 amino acids long. The ends were cut back, 2 bases at V and 8 bases at J, with 13 bases in the middle. CDR1 and CDR2 (germline): SGHDT, YYEEEE.

This sequence joins TRBV6-1 and TRBJ1-1; D gene ambiguous. Per the germline V gene, CDR1 is MNHNS and CDR2 is SASEGT. V dropped 3 bases and J dropped 5 bases, with 10 bases sitting between them. This CDR3 comprises 13 residues. CDR3 DNA: TGTGCCAGCAGTGATCAACCTTGGACTGAAGCTTTCTTT. It specifies CASSDQPWTEAFF.

The V call is TRBV9, the J call TRBJ1-4, with TRBD1 matching 8 bases. Trimming removed 4 bases from V and 4 bases from J; junction bases left unmatched: 3. CDR1 and CDR2 from the germline V gene are SGDLS and YYNGEE. The CDR3 is 14 amino acids. Here the CDR3 reads CASSSGQGNEKLFF. In DNA form, the CDR3 reads TGTGCCAGCAGCAGCGGACAGGGTAATGAAAAACTGTTTTTT.

The rearrangement joins TRBV18 to TRBJ1-1; TRBD1 matches at 7 bases. The V segment lost 3 bases and the J segment 4 bases; nucleotides outside the gene matches: 8. The CDR3 consists of 15 residues. Germline V CDR1 and CDR2: KGHSH, LQKENI. CDR3 region: CASSPPGTVGTEAFF. CDR3 bases: TGTGCCAGCTCACCCCCCGGGACAGTGGGCACTGAAGCTTTCTTT.

The chain links TRBV29-1 to TRBJ2-1; 7 nucleotides agree with TRBD1. V trimming: 6 bases; J trimming: 8 bases; junction bases outside the gene matches: 4. CDR3 size: 11 residues. Per the germline V gene, CDR1 is SQVTM and CDR2 is ANQGSEA. The CDR3 loop is CSVGGSDEQFF. The DNA of the CDR3 is TGCAGCGTAGGGGGCTCGGATGAGCAGTTCTTC.

This clone was observed once. J is TRBJ2-3 and V is TRBV2; the match to TRBD2 covers 10 bases. The V gene end was trimmed by 9 bases and the J gene end by 0 bases; junction bases not matched to a gene: 12. Germline values: CDR1 SNHLY, CDR2 FYNNEI. CDR3 length equals 17 residues. The CDR3 spells CASKRGGQALSTDTQYF. The CDR3 nucleotides read TGTGCCAGTAAGCGGGGGGGACAGGCGCTTAGCACAGATACGCAGTATTTT. The complete variable domain, with remaining parts taken from reference TRBV2 and TRBJ2-3, reads EPEVTQTPSHQVTQMGQEVILRCVPISNHLYFYWYRQILGQKVEFLVSFYNNEISEKSEIFDDQFSVERPDGSNFTLKIRSTKLEDSAMYFCASKRGGQALSTDTQYFGPGTRLTVL.

This chain's CDR3 is CASSFGSSQPQHF. The CDR3, as DNA: TGTGCCAGCAGTTTCGGCAGTTCTCAGCCCCAGCATTTT. The rearrangement joins TRBV27 to TRBJ1-5, with D uncertain. This CDR3 spans 13 amino acids. V lost 3 bases, J lost 6 bases, and 9 bases lay in between. Germline loops: CDR1 MNHEY, CDR2 SMNVEV (reference sequence).